Given below is one T cell receptor beta chain in context. Its antigen is unknown. No base qualities exist here, and no much larger clone lies one base off it. The trial excluded patients who had a history of autoimmune disease or who were on systemic immunosuppression. Peripheral blood for TCR sequencing was collected from all dose cohorts at baseline, on cycle 4 day 1, and on cycle 7 day 1. Samples came from an open-label, multicenter, first-in-human phase I dose-escalation trial of ivuxolimab. Adults with locally advanced or metastatic melanoma, renal cell carcinoma, hepatocellular carcinoma or head and neck squamous cell carcinoma were enrolled in the trial. Before TCR sequencing, CD4+ T cells and CD8+ T cells from peripheral blood were sorted into separate populations. This specimen belongs to a study of OX40 agonist ivuxolimab in advanced cancers. General notes on the study: The costimulatory receptor OX40 (CD134) was targeted by ivuxolimab, a fully human IgG2 agonistic monoclonal antibody. In the dose-escalation cohort, 82.7% of patients were male, and the mean age was around 60 years, with a range of roughly 20 to 85. Among the approximately 50 dose-escalation patients, some 20 had hepatocellular carcinoma, 15 melanoma, 9 renal cell carcinoma and 9 head and neck cancer. Peripheral TCRbeta sequencing aimed to test whether ivuxolimab altered TCR sequence diversity and caused clonal T-cell expansion. Partial responses were achieved by three dose-escalation patients, of whom one had hepatocellular carcinoma and two had cutaneous melanoma. Patients were allowed to have had prior anti-PD-1, anti-PD-L1 or anti-CTLA-4 therapy, and 40% of the dose-escalation patients had previously received checkpoint inhibitors. The paper covers the monotherapy dose-escalation part of the phase I ivuxolimab trial, which included N of about 50 patients. Intravenous ivuxolimab was administered to patients every 2 weeks at six dose levels: 0.01, 0.1, 0.3, 1.5, 3 and 10 mg/kg.

To sequence the TCRbeta CDR3 region, genomic DNA was isolated from the sorted cells. TCRbeta CDR3 regions were sequenced using the immunoSEQ Assay. Imported from immuneACCESS, the table was reduced by TCRdb to in-frame sequences with V and J called. These copies leave out some clones; in studies compared against another copy, an unresolved V gene accounts for under half, and the cause of the remainder is not known. Present in this sample are fewer than 90,000 clones, roughly 87% of which were seen just once. Jointly, the top ten make up roughly 0.19% of the sample. The cysteine opens and the phenylalanine closes a CDR3 of 15 amino acids. The entry retains the CDR3 DNA only, 45 bases that are in frame from base 1. Here V drops 2 bases and J drops 6 bases, and the junction holds 5 bases not matched to any gene. Sequences WSHSY (CDR1) and SAAADI (CDR2) are obtained from the germline V gene. The full study reports these points: At doses of 0.1 to 3.0 mg/kg, clonal expansion of both CD4+ and CD8+ T cells in blood was seen between baseline and week 6. Antigen specificity was not determined for the clonally expanded peripheral T cells. Low levels of normalized T-cell clonal expansion were also shown by some nonresponding patients. Partial responders in the 0.1-3.0 mg/kg groups had among the lowest normalized peripheral clonal expansion, especially among CD8+ T cells. After ivuxolimab, expanded clones were on average more numerous among CD8+ T cells than among CD4+ T cells.

The TCR comes from an adult with an advanced solid tumor such as melanoma, head and neck, liver or kidney cancer. The source material was CD4+ or CD8+ T cells sorted from blood, sampled in a trial of the OX40 agonist ivuxolimab. The sequence is built from TRBV10-2 and TRBJ2-2; TRBD2 lines up with 8 middle nucleotides. The CDR3 is CASSEPGRGAGELFF. The DNA is TGCGCCAGCAGTGAGCCCGGGAGGGGGGCCGGGGAGCTGTTTTTT.